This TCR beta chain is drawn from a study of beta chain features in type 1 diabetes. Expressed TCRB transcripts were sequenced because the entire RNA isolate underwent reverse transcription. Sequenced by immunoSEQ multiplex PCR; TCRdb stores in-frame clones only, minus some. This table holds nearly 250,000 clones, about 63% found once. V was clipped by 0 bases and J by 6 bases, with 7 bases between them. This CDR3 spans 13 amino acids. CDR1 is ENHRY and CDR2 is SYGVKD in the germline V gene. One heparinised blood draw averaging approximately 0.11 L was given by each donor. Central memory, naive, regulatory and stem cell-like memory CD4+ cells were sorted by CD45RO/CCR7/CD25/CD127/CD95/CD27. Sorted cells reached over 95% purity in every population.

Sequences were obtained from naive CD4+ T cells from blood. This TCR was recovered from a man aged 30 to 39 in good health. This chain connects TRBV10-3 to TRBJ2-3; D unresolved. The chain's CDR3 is CAISESEMDTQYF. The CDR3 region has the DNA TGTGCCATCAGTGAGTCTGAAATGGATACGCAGTATTTT.